These 22 T cell receptor beta chains were all obtained from the same sample, sequenced in a study of blood T cell repertoires in COVID-19. Measured with immunoSEQ multiplex PCR; TCRdb has only the in-frame clones, and not every one. The repertoire holds roughly 130,000 clones, with roughly nine tenths as singletons. The sample was peripheral blood. These receptors were taken from a man in his 60s with COVID-19, enrolled during active disease.

The rearrangement links TRBV10-2 to TRBJ2-3, with TRBD2 matching 10 bases. This CDR3 contains 16 residues. Germline CDR1 and CDR2: WSHSY and SAAADI. V trimming: 0 bases; J trimming: 3 bases; junction bases outside the gene matches: 3. The CDR3 DNA reads TGCGCCAGCAGTGAGTCTGCTAGCGGGAGAACAGATACGCAGTATTTT. This codes for CASSESASGRTDTQYF.

The chain recombines TRBV6-5 with TRBJ1-2; possible D gene TRBD1, 5 bases. V gave up 8 bases and J gave up 8 bases, with 18 bases separating them. The CDR3 contains 13 residues. Per the germline V gene, CDR1 is MNHEY and CDR2 is SVGAGI. The CDR3 here is CASSRGGLEGYTF. Here the CDR3 DNA reads TGTGCCAGCTCGAGGGGAGGGTTGGAGGGCTACACCTTC.

The gene calls are TRBV5-1 and TRBJ1-3; no firm D call. V lost 4 bases to trimming and J lost 4 bases, with 18 bases between them. The CDR3 totals 16 residues. The germline V gene has CDR1 SGHRS and CDR2 YFSETQ. CDR3 bases: TGCGCCAGCAGCACCCTAAGCGGCTCGGAGGGAAACACCATATATTTT. It codes for CASSTLSGSEGNTIYF. The full variable domain, completed using reference TRBV5-1 and TRBJ1-3, is KAGVTQTPRYLIKTRGQQVTLSCSPISGHRSVSWYQQTPGQGLQFLFEYFSETQRNKGNFPGRFSGRQFSNSRSEMNVSTLELGDSALYLCASSTLSGSEGNTIYFGEGSWLTVV.

The J gene is TRBJ2-3, the V gene TRBV3-1 (or the pseudogene TRBV3-2); no clear D. In germline, CDR1 is LGHDT, CDR2 YNNKEL (reference sequence). CDR3 length equals 15 residues. V gave up 0 bases and J gave up 2 bases, with 9 bases separating them. The CDR3: CASSQEPRHTDTQYF. As DNA, the CDR3 is TGTGCCAGCAGCCAAGAACCCCGACACACAGATACGCAGTATTTT.

This clone was picked up a small number of times. This chain connects TRBV12-3 or TRBV12-4 to TRBJ1-1; the D is unclear. The CDR3 extends over 13 amino acids. Trimming pared 6 bases from V and 4 bases from J, leaving 12 bases between. The DNA of the CDR3 is TGTGCCAGCAGCCGGGAGGGAATCACTGAAGCTTTCTTT. Amino acids: CASSREGITEAFF.

A word on this clone: Additional DNA sequences in this sample encode the identical CDR3. This chain connects TRBV7-9 to TRBJ1-6; 8 nucleotides agree with TRBD1. The length of the CDR3 is 18 residues. Looked up from germline, CDR1 is SEHNR and CDR2 is FQNEAQ (reference sequence). V trimming: 4 bases; J trimming: 9 bases; junction bases outside the gene matches: 17. CDR3 nucleotides: TGTGCCAGCAGCTCCCCAGGTGGCCAGGGGGCTCTAGTTTCACCCCTCCACTTT. Its translation: CASSSPGGQGALVSPLHF.

The rearrangement uses TRBV11-3 and TRBJ1-1, with D perhaps TRBD1 (6 bases). The CDR3 spans 14 residues. Per the germline V gene, CDR1 is SGHNT and CDR2 is YENEEA. V lost 5 bases and J lost 3, with 13 bases in between. DNA for the CDR3: TGTGCCAGCAGCACCCTACAGGGTTACACTGAAGCTTTCTTT. Translation: CASSTLQGYTEAFF.

This chain links TRBV6-5 with TRBJ2-2; the match to TRBD2 covers 7 bases. CDR1 MNHEY and CDR2 SVGAGI come from the germline V gene. V lost 4 bases, J lost 3 bases, and 5 bases stayed unmatched. The CDR3 is 15 residues long. The CDR3 sequence: CASSSRGKYTGELFF. CDR3 sequence (DNA): TGTGCCAGCAGTTCGCGGGGGAAGTACACCGGGGAGCTGTTTTTT.

The chain couples TRBV20-1 to TRBJ1-2; possible D gene TRBD1, 6 bases. There are 11 residues in the CDR3. Trimming took off 7 bases at V and 3 bases at J, with 9 bases between the two ends. Germline loops: CDR1 DFQATT, CDR2 SNEGSKA (reference sequence). The CDR3 loop reads CSVSGDYGYTF. As DNA, the CDR3 is TGCAGTGTTTCAGGGGACTATGGCTACACCTTC.

The V call is TRBV5-1, the J call TRBJ1-2, with a tentative D call TRBD1 (6 bases). CDR1 SGHRS and CDR2 YFSETQ come from the germline V gene. Trimming pared 0 bases from V and 7 bases from J, leaving 16 bases between. This CDR3 comprises 15 residues. CDR3 region: CASSLGQVAGRGYTF. For the CDR3, the DNA is TGCGCCAGCAGCTTGGGACAGGTCGCTGGTCGTGGCTACACCTTC.

The chain has TRBV6-6 and TRBJ1-6; 7 nucleotides agree with TRBD1. CDR1 and CDR2 from the germline V gene are MNHNY and SVGAGI (reference sequence). The V segment lost 6 bases and the J segment 9 bases; nucleotides outside the gene matches: 11. The CDR3 is 15 residues long. CDR3 sequence (DNA): TGTGCCAGCAGAATCCAGACAGGGAGTAGTTCACCCCTCCACTTT. Translating it yields CASRIQTGSSSPLHF.

The chain couples TRBV3-1 (or the pseudogene TRBV3-2) to TRBJ1-2; TRBD1 is a possible D gene (6 bases). Germline V gene data show CDR1 as LGHDT and CDR2 as YNNKEL (reference sequence). CDR3 length: 14 amino acids. Trimming left V 4 bases short and J 5 bases short, with 14 bases between. Written as DNA, the CDR3 is TGTGCCAGCAGCCTCTTACAGGGAACGTATGGCTACACCTTC. The encoded protein is CASSLLQGTYGYTF.

The gene calls are TRBV7-2 and TRBJ1-2; tentative D call: TRBD1 (6 bases). Germline V gives CDR1 SGHTA, CDR2 FQGNSA. V was pared by 3 bases and J by 4 bases, with 18 bases between. This CDR3 comprises 16 residues. CDR3 bases: TGTGCCAGCAGCTTCCGGGACACCGCTAGTGGCTATGGCTACACCTTC. Translating gives CASSFRDTASGYGYTF. The whole variable domain, filled in from reference TRBV7-2 and TRBJ1-2, reads GAGVSQSPSNKVTEKGKDVELRCDPISGHTALYWYRQSLGQGLEFLIYFQGNSAPDKSGLPSDRFSAERTGGSVSTLTIQRTQQEDSAVYLCASSFRDTASGYGYTFGSGTRLTVV.

This chain links TRBV6-1 with TRBJ2-3; 10 positions match TRBD2. Looked up from germline, CDR1 is MNHNS and CDR2 is SASEGT. Losses at the gene ends were 2 bases for V and 2 bases for J; bases not matched to a gene: 7. This CDR3 is built from 17 residues. The CDR3 DNA follows: TGTGCCAGCAGTGAAAGAACAGCGGGAGGGGTCACAGATACGCAGTATTTT. The encoded protein is CASSERTAGGVTDTQYF.

The V call is TRBV7-3, the J call TRBJ2-7; the match to TRBD2 covers 13 bases. Trimming removed 2 bases from V and 4 bases from J; junction bases left unmatched: 5. The CDR3 totals 16 residues. Germline V CDR1 and CDR2: SGHTA, FQGTGA. CDR3 region: CASSLEGTSGTYEQYF. The CDR3 DNA is TGTGCCAGCAGCTTAGAAGGGACTAGCGGGACGTACGAGCAGTACTTC.

This sequence joins TRBV7-8 and TRBJ2-7; 7 nucleotides line up with TRBD1. Germline assignment: CDR1 SGHVS and CDR2 FQNEAQ. The CDR3 has 14 amino acids. V trimming: 3 bases; J trimming: 9 bases; junction bases outside the gene matches: 11. The CDR3: CASSFIEIGDRQYF. The CDR3 bases are TGTGCCAGCAGCTTTATTGAGATTGGGGACAGGCAGTACTTC.

CDR3 DNA sequence: TGTGCCACCGTACAGGGGGCAGGGAACACCGGGGAGCTGTTTTTT. This sequence encodes CATVQGAGNTGELFF. The chain is built from TRBV6-5 and TRBJ2-2, with 9 positions matching TRBD1. This CDR3 has 15 residues. Trimming cost V 10 bases and J 1 base; bases outside gene matches: 7. Germline CDR1 and CDR2: MNHEY and SVGAGI.

The chain is built from TRBV5-1 and TRBJ2-1; 8 nucleotides line up with TRBD2. Per germline, CDR1 SGHRS and CDR2 YFSETQ. The CDR3 length is 16 residues. The junction had 12 bases not matched to a gene; V was cut back by 6 bases and J by 4 bases. As DNA, the CDR3 is TGCGCCAGCACCCGGGAGGCGGGAGGCTTTTACAATGAGCAGTTCTTC. Residues: CASTREAGGFYNEQFF.

The chain joins TRBV2 to TRBJ2-1, with a tentative D call TRBD2 (7 bases). CDR3 length equals 12 residues. V was pared by 6 bases and J by 9 bases, with 12 bases between. From germline, CDR1 is SNHLY and CDR2 FYNNEI. CDR3 in amino acids: CASRRGGAEQFF. DNA of the CDR3: TGTGCCAGCAGGAGGGGGGGGGCTGAGCAGTTCTTC.

This rearrangement joins TRBV19 to TRBJ2-7; TRBD1 aligns across 11 bases. Germline V gene sequence: CDR1 LNHDA, CDR2 SQIVND (reference sequence). CDR3 size: 15 residues. The V gene end was trimmed by 6 bases and the J gene end by 5 bases; junction bases not matched to a gene: 9. The DNA for the CDR3 is TGTGCCAGTAGCACGGACAGGGGGCCATTTGACGAGCAGTACTTC. This codes for CASSTDRGPFDEQYF.

The rearrangement joins TRBV3-1 (or the pseudogene TRBV3-2) to TRBJ2-7; 7 nucleotides match TRBD1. The CDR3 is 16 residues long. Germline CDR1 and CDR2: LGHDT and YNNKEL (reference sequence). V trimming: 2 bases; J trimming: 6 bases; junction bases outside the gene matches: 13. CDR3 sequence (DNA): TGTGCCAGCAGCCAACAAGGGGGCGGACGATGGTTCGAGCAGTACTTC. Protein: CASSQQGGGRWFEQYF.

This chain uses TRBV30 with TRBJ1-1; D possibly corresponds to TRBD1 (5 bases). The germline V gene encodes CDR1 GTSNPN and CDR2 SVGIG (reference sequence). Trimming left V 2 bases short and J 0 bases short, with 10 bases between. There are 14 residues in the CDR3. CDR3 in DNA: TGTGCCTGGAGTAACTGGGGGGTGAACACTGAAGCTTTCTTT. Protein product: CAWSNWGVNTEAFF.